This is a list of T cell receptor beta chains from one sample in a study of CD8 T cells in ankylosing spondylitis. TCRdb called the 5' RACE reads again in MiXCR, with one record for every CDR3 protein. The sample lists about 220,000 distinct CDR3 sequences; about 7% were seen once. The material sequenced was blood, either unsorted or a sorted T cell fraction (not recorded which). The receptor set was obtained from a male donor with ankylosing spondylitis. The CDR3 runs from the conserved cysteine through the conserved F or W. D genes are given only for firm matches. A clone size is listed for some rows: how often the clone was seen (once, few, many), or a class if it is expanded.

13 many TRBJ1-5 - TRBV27 TGTGCCAGCAGTCTTTGGGGGGGTAGGCCCCAGCATTTT CASSLWGGRPQHF
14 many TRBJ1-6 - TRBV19 TGTGCCAGTGGTTGGAGGGCTAATAATTCACCCCTCCACTTT CASGWRANNSPLHF
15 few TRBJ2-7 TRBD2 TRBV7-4 TGTGCCAGCAGCTCCTTTGCTAGCGGCGAGGGGGAGCAGTACTTC CASSSFASGEGEQYF
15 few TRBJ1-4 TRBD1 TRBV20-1 TGCAGTGCCAGGGGGGGTCTATCCACAAATGAAAAACTGTTTTTT CSARGGLSTNEKLFF
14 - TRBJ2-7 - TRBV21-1 TGTGCCAGCAGCACGGGGACTCCCGCCTACGAGCAGTACTTC CASSTGTPAYEQYF
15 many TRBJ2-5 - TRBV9 TGTGCCAGCAGCGCCATGGACAGTGGCCAAGAGACCCAGTACTTC CASSAMDSGQETQYF
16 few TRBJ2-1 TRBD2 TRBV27 TGTGCCAGCCTACCGGGACTAGCGGGGGGGTGGGATGAGCAGTTCTTC CASLPGLAGGWDEQFF
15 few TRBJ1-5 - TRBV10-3 TGTGCCATCAGTGATGAGGGGTTATTAAATCAGCCCCAGCATTTT CAISDEGLLNQPQHF
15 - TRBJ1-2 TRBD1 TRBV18 TGTGCCAGCTCAACCCCGGGACAGATACCCTATGGCTACACCTTC CASSTPGQIPYGYTF
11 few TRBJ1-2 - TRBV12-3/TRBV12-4 TGTGCCAGCAACCAAGTAAATGGCTACACCTTC CASNQVNGYTF
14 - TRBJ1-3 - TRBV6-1 TGTGCCAGCACCACAGGCTACTCTGGAAACACCATATATTTT CASTTGYSGNTIYF
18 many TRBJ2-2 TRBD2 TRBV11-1 TGTGCCAGCACCCCGCCCGGGACTAGCGGAACGAACACCGGGGAGCTGTTTTTT CASTPPGTSGTNTGELFF
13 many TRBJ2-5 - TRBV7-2 TGTGCCAGCGGTGCGGGACCCCAAGAGACCCAGTACTTC CASGAGPQETQYF
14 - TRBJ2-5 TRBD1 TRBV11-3 TGTGCCAGCAGTTCGGACAGGGGGCAGGAGACCCAGTACTTC CASSSDRGQETQYF
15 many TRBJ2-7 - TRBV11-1 TGTGCCAGCAGCTTAGTGGAAGGGAAGTCCTACGAGCAGTACTTC CASSLVEGKSYEQYF
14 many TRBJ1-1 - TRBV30 TGTGCCTGGAGTGGGGTAAGGGGTAGCACTGAAGCTTTCTTT CAWSGVRGSTEAFF
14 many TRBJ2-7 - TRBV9 TGTGCCAGCAGCGGAAGCTCAGGGGCGGGCGAGCAGTACTTC CASSGSSGAGEQYF
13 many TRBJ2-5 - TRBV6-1 TGTGCCAGCGGGGAGAGGGCGGGGGAGACCCAGTACTTC CASGERAGETQYF
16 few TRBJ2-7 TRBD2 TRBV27 TGTGCCAGCAGTTTCTCAGGTGGGGGGGGTCGATACGAGCAGTACTTC CASSFSGGGGRYEQYF
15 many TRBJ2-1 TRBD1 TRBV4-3 TGCGCCAGCAGTTCCGACAGGGACCGCTACAATGAGCAGTTCTTC CASSSDRDRYNEQFF
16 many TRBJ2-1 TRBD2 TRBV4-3 TGCGCCAGCAGCCAAGCCTCGGGGGGGGCCTACAATGAGCAGTTCTTC CASSQASGGAYNEQFF
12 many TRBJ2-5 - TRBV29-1 TGCAGCGTCCCTCGGAGCCAAGAGACCCAGTACTTC CSVPRSQETQYF
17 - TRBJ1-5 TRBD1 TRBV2 TGTGCCAGCAGTCTAGTGGACAGGAGCTATAGCAATCAGCCCCAGCATTTT CASSLVDRSYSNQPQHF
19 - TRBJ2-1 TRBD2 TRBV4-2 TGTGCCAGCAGCCAGGGAACGGAGGGGAGCGGGAAAGAAATTAATGAGCAGTTCTTC CASSQGTEGSGKEINEQFF
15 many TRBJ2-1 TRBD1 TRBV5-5 TGTGCCAGCAGCTACCCGGGACAGGGGAGGAATGAGCAGTTCTTC CASSYPGQGRNEQFF
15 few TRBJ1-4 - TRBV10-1 TGCGCCAGCAGTGAGTCGCACACCGGGAATGAAAAACTGTTTTTT CASSESHTGNEKLFF
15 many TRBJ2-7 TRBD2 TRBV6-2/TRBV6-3 TGTGCCAGCAGCGGACAGGGGACTAGCGGCTACGAGCAGTACTTC CASSGQGTSGYEQYF
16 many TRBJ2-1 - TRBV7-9 TGTGCCAGCAGCCCAGGCTGGACTGGTCTATACAATGAGCAGTTCTTC CASSPGWTGLYNEQFF
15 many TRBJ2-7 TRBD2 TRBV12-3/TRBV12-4 TGTGCCAGCAGTTTTACAGAGACTAGCGGTTACGAGCAGTACTTC CASSFTETSGYEQYF
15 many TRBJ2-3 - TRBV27 TGTGCCAGCAGTTTGGGGGATTCGGGCACAGATACGCAGTATTTT CASSLGDSGTDTQYF
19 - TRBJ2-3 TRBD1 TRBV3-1 TGTGCCACCACCCAAGTTACGATTGGACAGGGATATAGCACAGATACGCAGTATTTT CATTQVTIGQGYSTDTQYF
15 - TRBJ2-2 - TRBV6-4 TGTGCCAGCAGCCGAGACACCACTGGGTCCGGGGAGCTGTTTTTT CASSRDTTGSGELFF
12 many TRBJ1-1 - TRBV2 TGTGCCAGCAGGGCGGGGAGCACTGAAGCTTTCTTT CASRAGSTEAFF
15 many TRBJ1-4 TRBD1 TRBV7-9 TGTGCCAGCAGCCTTCAACCGGGGACAGGGAAAAAACTGTTTTTT CASSLQPGTGKKLFF
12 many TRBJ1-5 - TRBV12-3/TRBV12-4 TGTGCCAGCAGTTTTGGCAATCAGCCCCAGCATTTT CASSFGNQPQHF
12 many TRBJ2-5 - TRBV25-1 TGTGCCAGCGGATTCATCCAAGAGACCCAGTACTTC CASGFIQETQYF